Following are 27 T cell receptor beta chains from one sample sequenced in a study of cytomegalovirus exposure and HLA in healthy donors. The PCR ran on 60 Vbeta and 13 Jbeta primers. Libraries were prepared by immunoSEQ multiplex PCR; TCRdb keeps only in-frame clonotypes and omits some of them. The table has about 150,000 clones, roughly 85% seen once; the top ten hold 2% to 2.5%. The sequenced sample was PBMCs. These receptors all stem from a woman aged 18 to 35 in good health and CMV-seronegative.

V gene TRBV7-2 combines with J gene TRBJ2-5; tentatively, D is TRBD2 (5 bases). This CDR3 is 17 amino acids long. Trimming shortened V by 5 bases and J by 5 bases, and 24 bases separated the two germline ends. Looked up from germline, CDR1 is SGHTA and CDR2 is FQGNSA. The CDR3 is CASSTRRGGSSGETQYF. CDR3 nucleotides: TGTGCCAGCAGCACTCGCCGAGGCGGATCCTCGGGGGAGACCCAGTACTTC.

The chain is built from TRBV7-8 and TRBJ2-1; TRBD2 matches 8 bases. The CDR3 extends over 15 amino acids. The V and J ends lost 0 bases and 6 bases, in that order; junction bases with no gene match: 4. Germline CDR1 reads SGHVS; CDR2 reads FQNEAQ. CDR3 DNA: TGTGCCAGCAGCTTAGCGGGCGCGGGAGGCAATGAGCAGTTCTTC. This sequence encodes CASSLAGAGGNEQFF.

This rearrangement joins TRBV28 to TRBJ2-3; possibly TRBD2 for D (5 bases). There are 12 residues in the CDR3. CDR1 and CDR2 from the germline V gene are MDHEN and SYDVKM. Deletions cut 2 bases from V and 6 bases from J, with 6 bases between. This CDR3 is CASSLQRDTQYF. The CDR3, as DNA: TGTGCCAGCAGTTTACAGCGGGATACGCAGTATTTT.

The rearrangement links TRBV6-6 to TRBJ2-7, with 7 bases matching TRBD1. The junction had 10 bases not matched to a gene; V was cut back by 8 bases and J by 3 bases. The germline CDR1 and CDR2 sequences are MNHNY and SVGAGI (reference sequence). The CDR3 contains 14 residues. As DNA, the CDR3 is TGTGCCAGCGGAGCCGGGACAGACCTCTACGAGCAGTACTTC. Translating gives CASGAGTDLYEQYF.

This chain uses TRBV6-6 with TRBJ2-5; 9 bases are shared with TRBD1. V was pared by 5 bases and J by 5 bases, with 9 bases of the junction left unmatched. The CDR3 is made up of 15 amino acids. The germline V gene encodes CDR1 MNHNY and CDR2 SVGAGI (reference sequence). The DNA of the CDR3 is TGTGCCAGCAGTCATGCCCGGGACAGGGTGGAGACCCAGTACTTC. This sequence encodes CASSHARDRVETQYF.

The genes are TRBV5-1 and TRBJ2-7; 7 nucleotides match TRBD1. Germline CDR1 reads SGHRS; CDR2 reads YFSETQ. Germline trimming cut 6 bases from V and 7 bases from J; bases unmatched to any gene: 13. The CDR3 contains 14 residues. For the CDR3, the DNA is TGCGCCAGCAAGGACAGGCCCCGAATTTGGGAGCAGTACTTC. This gives the protein CASKDRPRIWEQYF.

This chain joins TRBV6-5 and TRBJ1-2; D is unresolved. Between the trimmed V and J ends, which lost 6 bases and 3 bases, there was a span of 11 bases. CDR3 length: 13 residues. Germline V gives CDR1 MNHEY, CDR2 SVGAGI. Here the CDR3 DNA reads TGTGCCAGCAGGAAGGCGGGCGACTATGGCTACACCTTC. It translates to CASRKAGDYGYTF.

The chain couples TRBV30 to TRBJ2-1; 11 nucleotides match TRBD2. V was pared by 2 bases and J by 10 bases, with 13 bases of the junction left unmatched. Per germline, CDR1 GTSNPN and CDR2 SVGIG (reference sequence). This CDR3 has 16 amino acids. DNA of the CDR3: TGTGCCTGGAGTCCCGGGGCTAGCGGGAGGTCCGGAGAGCAGTTCTTC. It yields the protein CAWSPGASGRSGEQFF.

As to this clone: Other DNA sequences in the same sample also yield this CDR3. The chain carries TRBV5-6 and TRBJ2-3, with 8 positions matching TRBD2. This CDR3 has 17 amino acids. The germline gives CDR1 SGHDT, CDR2 YYEEEE. Germline trimming cut 0 bases from V and 6 bases from J; bases unmatched to any gene: 12. CDR3 sequence reads: CASSLEGLAGGPDTQYF. The CDR3 DNA reads TGTGCCAGCAGCTTGGAGGGATTGGCGGGGGGCCCGGATACGCAGTATTTT.

This clone was seen a few times. The rearrangement joins TRBV28 to TRBJ1-4, with TRBD1 matching 10 bases. CDR3 length: 16 residues. CDR1 is MDHEN and CDR2 is SYDVKM in the germline V gene. V trimming: 8 bases; J trimming: 4 bases; junction bases outside the gene matches: 10. CDR3 sequence: CASLGGQGLFNEKLFF. CDR3 nucleotide sequence: TGTGCCAGCCTGGGGGGACAGGGGCTCTTTAATGAAAAACTGTTTTTT.

Turning to this clone: The same CDR3 arises from other DNA sequences in this sample as well. The V call is TRBV18, the J call TRBJ1-6, with 7 nucleotides matching TRBD1. This CDR3 contains 14 residues. Trimming cost V 6 bases and J 4 bases; bases outside gene matches: 3. Germline V gene data show CDR1 as KGHSH and CDR2 as LQKENI. CDR3 loop: CASSPGQYNSPLHF. The CDR3 bases are TGTGCCAGCTCTCCGGGACAGTATAATTCACCCCTCCACTTT.

This sequence joins TRBV10-3 and TRBJ2-2; 7 positions match TRBD2. J was trimmed by 2 bases and V by 8 bases; bases with no gene match: 5. From germline, CDR1 is ENHRY and CDR2 SYGVKD. The CDR3 totals 14 residues. The CDR3 sequence is CAIGRGVNTGELFF. The CDR3 DNA reads TGTGCCATCGGCCGGGGGGTAAACACCGGGGAGCTGTTTTTT.

The genes are TRBV7-6 and TRBJ2-3, with 8 bases fitting TRBD2. The CDR3 is made up of 14 amino acids. V was clipped by 5 bases and J by 6 bases; unmatched bases: 7. Germline lookup yields CDR1 SGHVS and CDR2 FNYEAQ. Here the CDR3 DNA reads TGTGCCAGCAGCGACGGACTAGCACCGGATACGCAGTATTTT. Residues: CASSDGLAPDTQYF.

This sequence joins TRBV7-2 and TRBJ2-3; 10 positions match TRBD2. This CDR3 comprises 16 residues. V shed 5 bases, J shed 0 bases, and the junction held 5 bases outside the gene matches. The germline V gene has CDR1 SGHTA and CDR2 FQGNSA. CDR3 amino acids: CASSPTSGASTDTQYF. CDR3 DNA: TGTGCCAGCAGCCCCACTAGCGGGGCTAGCACAGATACGCAGTATTTT. The full variable domain, in which reference TRBV7-2 and TRBJ2-3 provide the parts outside the CDR3, is GAGVSQSPSNKVTEKGKDVELRCDPISGHTALYWYRQSLGQGLEFLIYFQGNSAPDKSGLPSDRFSAERTGGSVSTLTIQRTQQEDSAVYLCASSPTSGASTDTQYFGPGTRLTVL.

A single count supports this clone. The rearrangement uses TRBV28 and TRBJ2-7, with D perhaps matching TRBD2 (5 bases). The CDR3 is made up of 18 amino acids. The V gene's germline CDR1 is MDHEN and CDR2 SYDVKM. Trimming took off 2 bases at V and 4 bases at J, with 24 bases between the two ends. Here the CDR3 DNA reads TGTGCCAGCAGTTTACCTCTTCTGACTACCCGAGTTGTATACGAGCAGTACTTC. Its protein is CASSLPLLTTRVVYEQYF.

CDR3: CASSMRRADADTQYF. DNA of the CDR3: TGTGCCAGCAGCATGAGGAGGGCTGATGCAGATACGCAGTATTTT. The V gene is TRBV6-5, the J gene TRBJ2-3; tentative D call: TRBD2 (6 bases). CDR3 length: 15 residues. CDR1 and CDR2 (germline): MNHEY, SVGAGI. Trimming took off 6 bases at V and 4 bases at J, with 17 bases between the two ends.

The chain uses TRBV5-1 and TRBJ2-3, with D tentatively TRBD1 (8 bases). From germline, CDR1 is SGHRS and CDR2 YFSETQ. The V end was cut by 4 bases, the J end by 1 base, with 16 bases between. The CDR3 extends over 16 amino acids. The CDR3 DNA reads as TGCGCCAGCAGCCGTGACAGGGGAGGGGGCACAGATACGCAGTATTTT. It is translated as CASSRDRGGGTDTQYF.

V is TRBV7-2 and J is TRBJ1-3; weak D call: TRBD1 (5 bases). Germline loops: CDR1 SGHTA, CDR2 FQGNSA. CDR3 length: 14 residues. The germline V and J ends were trimmed by 1 base and 4 bases, with 8 bases remaining between them. CDR3 nucleotide sequence: TGTGCCAGCAGCTTAGTGGCAGGGGGAAACACCATATATTTT. Its protein is CASSLVAGGNTIYF. Full variable domain (missing parts from reference TRBV7-2 and TRBJ1-3): GAGVSQSPSNKVTEKGKDVELRCDPISGHTALYWYRQSLGQGLEFLIYFQGNSAPDKSGLPSDRFSAERTGGSVSTLTIQRTQQEDSAVYLCASSLVAGGNTIYFGEGSWLTVV.

The chain couples TRBV4-2 to TRBJ2-5; TRBD2 is a possible D gene (6 bases). This CDR3 is built from 16 residues. Germline V CDR1 and CDR2: LGHNA, YNFKEQ. Trimming took 1 base from V and 2 from J, leaving 14 bases between them. For the CDR3, the DNA is TGTGCCAGCAGCCAAGCCTCGAGCCGGGGGCAAGAGACCCAGTACTTC. Translation gives CASSQASSRGQETQYF.

The chain carries TRBV7-2 and TRBJ2-7, with TRBD1 as a possible D gene (6 bases). The V gene's germline CDR1 is SGHTA and CDR2 FQGNSA. The CDR3 has 16 residues. Trimming took 1 base from V and 2 from J, leaving 15 bases between them. DNA for the CDR3: TGTGCCAGCAGCTTAGTCCCCGGGACACGGACCTACGAGCAGTACTTC. This encodes CASSLVPGTRTYEQYF.

This rearrangement joins TRBV7-6 to TRBJ2-1; 14 nucleotides match TRBD2. The CDR3 is 16 amino acids. The V segment lost 2 bases and the J segment 10 bases; nucleotides outside the gene matches: 7. The germline V gene has CDR1 SGHVS and CDR2 FNYEAQ. Here the CDR3 DNA reads TGTGCCAGCAGCTTAAAGACTAGCGGGAGGGCCGAAGAGCAGTTCTTC. Its protein product is CASSLKTSGRAEEQFF. Variable domain in full (rest from reference TRBV7-6 and TRBJ2-1): GAGVSQSPRYKVTKRGQDVALRCDPISGHVSLYWYRQALGQGPEFLTYFNYEAQQDKSGLPNDRFSAERPEGSISTLTIQRTEQRDSAMYRCASSLKTSGRAEEQFFGPGTRLTVL.

This chain joins TRBV29-1 and TRBJ2-5; 10 bases align to TRBD2. Unmatched junction bases numbered 12, after V lost 5 bases and J lost 9 bases. From germline, CDR1 is SQVTM and CDR2 ANQGSEA. This CDR3 contains 14 residues. The CDR3 DNA follows: TGCAGCGTTCTACTATCTAGCGGGGGTTTGTCCCAGTACTTC. This sequence encodes CSVLLSSGGLSQYF.

There are a few counts of this clone. The chain is built from TRBV5-4 and TRBJ2-7, with 8 bases matching TRBD1. V dropped 3 bases and J dropped 7; count of bases not matched to a gene: 9. In germline, CDR1 is SGHNT, CDR2 YYREEE (reference sequence). The CDR3 length is 14 residues. Written as DNA, the CDR3 is TGTGCCAGCAGCTCCACCAGGGGGCCTGAGGAGCAGTACTTC. It translates to CASSSTRGPEEQYF.

V usage is TRBV7-8 and J usage is TRBJ2-7; TRBD2 aligns across 8 bases. CDR1 and CDR2 (germline): SGHVS, FQNEAQ. With 5 bases clipped from V and 0 bases from J, the junction kept 6 bases outside the gene matches. The CDR3 contains 15 residues. CDR3 sequence (DNA): TGTGCCAGCAGCCCCTTGACTAGCGTCTCCTACGAGCAGTACTTC. Translated: CASSPLTSVSYEQYF.

This rearrangement joins TRBV18 to TRBJ2-1; D uncertain. This CDR3 is built from 14 residues. Germline V CDR1 and CDR2: KGHSH, LQKENI. V shed 3 bases and J shed 5 bases, with 11 bases lying between them. DNA for the CDR3: TGTGCCAGCTCACCGGCTGGGCCGGACAATGAGCAGTTCTTC. Protein product: CASSPAGPDNEQFF.

This clone came up once. The chain employs TRBV6-6 and TRBJ2-7, with D maybe TRBD2 (5 bases). The germline V and J ends were trimmed by 6 bases and 4 bases, with 16 bases remaining between them. The CDR3 has 14 residues. Germline V CDR1 and CDR2: MNHNY, SVGAGI (reference sequence). The CDR3 spells CASRPGGGLYEQYF. The CDR3 bases are TGTGCCAGCAGGCCGGGTGGCGGACTTTACGAGCAGTACTTC.

The rearrangement links TRBV6-1 to TRBJ1-5, with 7 bases fitting TRBD1. Germline V gene data show CDR1 as MNHNS and CDR2 as SASEGT. The ends lost 4 bases at V and 6 bases at J; junction bases unmatched: 12. The CDR3 is 16 amino acids. The CDR3 coding sequence is TGTGCCAGCAGTGGCCCACAGGGGTGGGGGATTCAGCCCCAGCATTTT. This encodes CASSGPQGWGIQPQHF.